The next 19 T cell receptor beta chains were all read from a single sample in a study of cytotoxic CD8 clonotypes in ibrutinib-treated CLL. Measured with immunoSEQ multiplex PCR; TCRdb has only the in-frame clones, and not every one. The table lists 150,000 to 200,000 clones, 88% of them singletons. The sequenced sample was PBMCs, obtained at disease progression, from a patient treated with ibrutinib. The receptors shown here come from a human donor with chronic lymphocytic leukemia.

The chain has TRBV5-1 and TRBJ2-1; D unresolved. The ends were cut back, 4 bases at V and 8 bases at J, with 13 bases in the middle. This CDR3 is built from 13 residues. The germline CDR1 and CDR2 sequences are SGHRS and YFSETQ. This chain's CDR3 is CASSRALVDEQFF. CDR3 bases: TGCGCCAGCAGCCGAGCCTTAGTCGATGAGCAGTTCTTC.

CDR3 coding DNA: TGTGCCAGCAGCTACAAATCGACAGCCGGCTATGGCTACACCTTC. It specifies CASSYKSTAGYGYTF. V gene TRBV11-2 combines with J gene TRBJ1-2, with D possibly TRBD1 on 5 matching bases. The CDR3 has 15 residues. The germline CDR1 and CDR2 sequences are SGHAT and FQNNGV. The V end lost 4 bases, the J end lost 4 bases, and 16 bases lay between the germline ends.

This clone has a handful of counts. In nucleotides, the CDR3 is TGTGCCAGCAGTGCAGGAGGTGTGGAGGACGCGGCGCAGTATTTT. Amino acids: CASSAGGVEDAAQYF. The rearrangement uses TRBV6-1 and TRBJ2-3, with D maybe TRBD2 (5 bases). Germline loops: CDR1 MNHNS, CDR2 SASEGT. Deletions cut 4 bases from V and 10 bases from J, with 21 bases between. There are 15 residues in the CDR3.

The chain couples TRBV5-4 to TRBJ2-3, with D hard to call. Germline V CDR1 and CDR2: SGHNT, YYREEE (reference sequence). The V gene lost 7 bases and the J gene lost 0 bases, with 15 bases spanning the gap. CDR3 size: 15 residues. CDR3 sequence: CASRRLSSSTDTQYF. Written as DNA, the CDR3 is TGTGCCAGCCGACGTTTATCATCTAGCACAGATACGCAGTATTTT.

This chain uses TRBV27 with TRBJ1-2; the D is unclear. From germline, CDR1 is MNHEY and CDR2 SMNVEV (reference sequence). The CDR3 totals 15 residues. Trimming pared 2 bases from V and 2 bases from J, leaving 12 bases between. The CDR3 spells CASSLGRRANYGYTF. The CDR3 DNA sequence: TGTGCCAGCAGTTTAGGTAGACGGGCGAACTATGGCTACACCTTC.

This sequence joins TRBV9 and TRBJ2-2; D is perhaps TRBD1 or TRBD2 (5 bases each). This CDR3 spans 15 amino acids. The V end was cut by 2 bases, the J end by 1 base, with 9 bases between. Germline V CDR1 and CDR2: SGDLS, YYNGEE. The CDR3 sequence: CASSVTRGNTGELFF. DNA of the CDR3: TGTGCCAGCAGCGTTACGAGGGGGAACACCGGGGAGCTGTTTTTT.

This clone was seen only a few times. This chain joins TRBV6-1 and TRBJ1-2; D is unresolved. The CDR3 extends over 14 amino acids. Germline lookup yields CDR1 MNHNS and CDR2 SASEGT. The V gene lost 5 bases and the J gene lost 0 bases, with 10 bases spanning the gap. CDR3 sequence: CASSQDPTNYGYTF. CDR3 in DNA: TGTGCCAGCAGTCAAGATCCTACTAACTATGGCTACACCTTC.

This chain uses TRBV14 with TRBJ1-2; D is perhaps TRBD1 (6 bases). This CDR3 is built from 14 residues. V lost 2 bases, J lost 7 bases, and 14 bases lay in between. CDR1 is SGHDN and CDR2 is FVKESK in the germline V gene. The CDR3 spells CASSQRIGGSGYTF. In DNA, the CDR3 is TGTGCCAGCAGCCAACGTATAGGGGGAAGTGGCTACACCTTC.

The chain couples TRBV4-3 to TRBJ2-3; 9 nucleotides match TRBD2. Per the germline V gene, CDR1 is LGHNA and CDR2 is YSLEER. The CDR3 is 16 residues long. V shed 4 bases, J shed 4 bases, and the junction held 9 bases outside the gene matches. The CDR3: CASSPTFSGSPDTQYF. For the CDR3, the DNA is TGCGCCAGCAGCCCCACGTTTAGCGGGAGCCCAGATACGCAGTATTTT.

This rearrangement joins TRBV9 to TRBJ2-3; weak D call: TRBD2 (5 bases). Germline assignment: CDR1 SGDLS and CDR2 YYNGEE. The CDR3 has 16 amino acids. The V and J ends lost 3 bases and 4 bases respectively, with 18 bases between them. The CDR3 sequence is CASSANTRVLSDTQYF. CDR3 in DNA: TGTGCCAGCAGCGCAAATACTAGGGTCTTGTCAGATACGCAGTATTTT.

CDR3 amino acids: CASSTSSGTGGVYGYTF. In DNA form, the CDR3 reads TGTGCCAGCAGCACGTCCTCCGGGACAGGGGGGGTCTATGGCTACACCTTC. The chain has TRBV9 and TRBJ1-2; TRBD1 aligns across 11 bases. Germline-derived CDR1 and CDR2 are SGDLS and YYNGEE. V was clipped by 4 bases and J by 4 bases; unmatched bases: 12. The CDR3 has 17 residues.

This clone was detected only once. V usage is TRBV10-3 and J usage is TRBJ2-7, with 9 nucleotides matching TRBD1. V was clipped by 6 bases and J by 7 bases; unmatched bases: 7. Germline CDR1 is ENHRY and CDR2 is SYGVKD. The CDR3 runs to 13 residues. DNA of the CDR3: TGTGCCATCAGCCTGGGACAGGGACGAGAGCAGTACTTC. This codes for CAISLGQGREQYF.

The chain employs TRBV5-1 and TRBJ1-2; no definite D call. There are 13 residues in the CDR3. Between the trimmed V and J ends, which lost 0 bases and 4 bases, there was a span of 7 bases. Germline CDR1 SGHRS, CDR2 YFSETQ. CDR3 sequence reads: CASSLGSSYGYTF. CDR3 coding DNA: TGCGCCAGCAGCTTGGGCAGTTCCTATGGCTACACCTTC.

The rearrangement joins TRBV5-1 to TRBJ2-7; TRBD1 aligns across 8 bases. This CDR3 is 18 amino acids long. V trimming: 0 bases; J trimming: 3 bases; junction bases outside the gene matches: 14. Per the germline V gene, CDR1 is SGHRS and CDR2 is YFSETQ. CDR3 protein: CASSLVTARGTGYYEQYF. The CDR3, as DNA: TGCGCCAGCAGCTTGGTCACCGCCAGGGGGACAGGATACTACGAGCAGTACTTC.

This clone was observed a single time. One end of the junction fails to match germline, which may point to a read error. This chain connects TRBV27 to TRBJ1-5, with D perhaps TRBD1 (5 bases). The CDR3 loop spans 14 amino acids. Germline CDR1 and CDR2: MNHEY and SMNVEV (reference sequence). CDR3 sequence: CAAGFRGDDQLQHF. In nucleotides, the CDR3 is TGTGCCGCTGGGTTTAGAGGGGATGATCAGCTCCAGCATTTT.

The chain has TRBV9 and TRBJ2-2, with TRBD1 as a possible D gene (5 bases). V lost 0 bases and J lost 0, with 6 bases in between. The CDR3 is 15 residues long. Germline V gives CDR1 SGDLS, CDR2 YYNGEE. This CDR3 reads CASSVEGSNTGELFF. The CDR3 DNA is TGTGCCAGCAGCGTAGAGGGGTCGAACACCGGGGAGCTGTTTTTT.

The V gene is TRBV7-2, the J gene TRBJ2-1; 9 bases are shared with TRBD1. This CDR3 is 16 amino acids long. From germline, CDR1 is SGHTA and CDR2 FQGNSA. V lost 5 bases and J lost 4; bases outside the gene matches: 9. The DNA for the CDR3 is TGTGCCAGCAGCATTCCCCCGGGACAGGGATACAATGAGCAGTTCTTC. It specifies CASSIPPGQGYNEQFF. Based on the CDR3 plus reference TRBV7-2 and TRBJ2-1, the full variable domain is GAGVSQSPSNKVTEKGKDVELRCDPISGHTALYWYRQSLGQGLEFLIYFQGNSAPDKSGLPSDRFSAERTGGSVSTLTIQRTQQEDSAVYLCASSIPPGQGYNEQFFGPGTRLTVL.

This chain connects TRBV19 to TRBJ1-2; no firm D call. Between the trimmed V and J ends, which lost 3 bases and 3 bases, there was a span of 11 bases. The germline gives CDR1 LNHDA, CDR2 SQIVND (reference sequence). CDR3 length: 14 residues. CDR3 nucleotide sequence: TGTGCCAGTAGTATCTCGGGGATCGACTATGGCTACACCTTC. Amino acids: CASSISGIDYGYTF.

This clone was counted a single time. Here the CDR3 DNA reads TGTGCCAGCAGCTTAGCCAGAGGGACAGAATACGAGCAGTACTTC. Its protein product is CASSLARGTEYEQYF. The chain uses TRBV7-2 and TRBJ2-7; 7 nucleotides match TRBD1. The CDR3 consists of 15 residues. V lost 0 bases to trimming and J lost 4 bases; unmatched junction nucleotides: 6. Germline V gene sequence: CDR1 SGHTA, CDR2 FQGNSA.